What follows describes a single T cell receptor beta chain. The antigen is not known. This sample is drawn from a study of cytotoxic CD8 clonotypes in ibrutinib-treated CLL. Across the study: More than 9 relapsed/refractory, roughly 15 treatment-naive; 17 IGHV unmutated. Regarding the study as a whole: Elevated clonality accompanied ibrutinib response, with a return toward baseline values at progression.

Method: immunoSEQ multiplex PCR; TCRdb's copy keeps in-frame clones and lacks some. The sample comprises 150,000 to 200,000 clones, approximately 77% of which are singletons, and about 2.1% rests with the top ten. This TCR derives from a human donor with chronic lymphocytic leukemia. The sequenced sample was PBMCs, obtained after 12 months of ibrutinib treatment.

CDR3 region: CASNGQGTDTQYF. The CDR3 bases are TGTGCCAGCAACGGACAGGGGACAGATACGCAGTATTTT. The J gene is TRBJ2-3, the V gene TRBV2, with 9 bases that match TRBD1. The CDR3 is 13 amino acids. The germline CDR1 and CDR2 sequences are SNHLY and FYNNEI. V shed 7 bases, J shed 3 bases, and the junction held 2 bases outside the gene matches.